The present entry profiles one T cell receptor (beta chain) with its context. Its antigen remains unknown. These data belong to a study of cytomegalovirus exposure and HLA in healthy donors. The CDR3 runs 15 residues. The germline V gene encodes CDR1 MNHNY and CDR2 SVGAGI (reference sequence). The V gene lost 3 bases and the J gene lost 5 bases, with 16 bases spanning the gap. Data came from immunoSEQ multiplex PCR; TCRdb stores just in-frame clones and leaves some out. The data contain 250,000 to 300,000 clones, almost 90% of them seen just once; the ten biggest clones take up about 0.36%. Study observations and caveats: Specificity of three CMV-associated chains for CMV antigens was verified in vitro.

Sequences were obtained from PBMCs. J is TRBJ1-1 and V is TRBV6-6; D not certain. The TCR comes from a woman aged 18-29 years in good health and CMV-seronegative. CDR3: CASSYSVPGDTEAFF. Written as DNA, the CDR3 is TGTGCCAGCAGTTATTCTGTTCCGGGTGATACTGAAGCTTTCTTT.